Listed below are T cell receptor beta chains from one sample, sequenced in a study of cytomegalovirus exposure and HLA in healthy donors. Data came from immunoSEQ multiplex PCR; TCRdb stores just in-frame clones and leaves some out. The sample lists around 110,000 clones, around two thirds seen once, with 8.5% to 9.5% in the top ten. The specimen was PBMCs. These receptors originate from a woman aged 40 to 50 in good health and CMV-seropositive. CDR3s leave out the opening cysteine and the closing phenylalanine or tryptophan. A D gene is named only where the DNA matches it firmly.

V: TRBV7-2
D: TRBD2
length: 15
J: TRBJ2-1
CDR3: ASSLGYLAGVGNEQF

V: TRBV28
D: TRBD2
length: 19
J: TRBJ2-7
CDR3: ASSFPPVTVGTSGRTDEQY

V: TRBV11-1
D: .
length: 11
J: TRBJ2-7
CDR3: ASSPVWQYEQY

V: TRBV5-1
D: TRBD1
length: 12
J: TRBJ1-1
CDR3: ASSSGQANFEAF

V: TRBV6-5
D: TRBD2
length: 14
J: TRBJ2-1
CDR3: ASSYEAGGPLNEQF

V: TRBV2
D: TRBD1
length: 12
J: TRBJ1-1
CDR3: ASRRGTEGTEAF

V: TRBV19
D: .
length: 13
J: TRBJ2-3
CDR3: ASTAGWKEAVTQY

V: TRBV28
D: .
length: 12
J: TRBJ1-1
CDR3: ASSFTDKNTEAF

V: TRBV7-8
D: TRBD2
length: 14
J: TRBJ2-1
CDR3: ASSPAGTIPYNEQF

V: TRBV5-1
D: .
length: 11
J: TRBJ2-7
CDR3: ASSLVGSYEQY

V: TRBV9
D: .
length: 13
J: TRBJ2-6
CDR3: ASSITGSGANALT

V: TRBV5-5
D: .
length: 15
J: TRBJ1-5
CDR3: ASSPVPIDRNNQPQH

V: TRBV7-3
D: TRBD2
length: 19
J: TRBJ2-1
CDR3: ASSHLTWGREGLVSNNEQF